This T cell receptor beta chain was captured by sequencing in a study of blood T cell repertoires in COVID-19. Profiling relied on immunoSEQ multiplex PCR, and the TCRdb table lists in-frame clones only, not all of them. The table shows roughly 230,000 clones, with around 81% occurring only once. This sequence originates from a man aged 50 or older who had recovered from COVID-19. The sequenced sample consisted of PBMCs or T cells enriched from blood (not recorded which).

CDR3 sequence reads: CASSSTGGGFEAFF. DNA for the CDR3: TGCGCCAGCAGCTCGACAGGAGGAGGCTTTGAAGCTTTCTTT. J is TRBJ1-1 and V is TRBV5-1; weak D call: TRBD1 (6 bases). The germline CDR1 and CDR2 sequences are SGHRS and YFSETQ. This CDR3 comprises 14 residues. V was trimmed by 3 bases and J by 7 bases, leaving 16 bases between them.